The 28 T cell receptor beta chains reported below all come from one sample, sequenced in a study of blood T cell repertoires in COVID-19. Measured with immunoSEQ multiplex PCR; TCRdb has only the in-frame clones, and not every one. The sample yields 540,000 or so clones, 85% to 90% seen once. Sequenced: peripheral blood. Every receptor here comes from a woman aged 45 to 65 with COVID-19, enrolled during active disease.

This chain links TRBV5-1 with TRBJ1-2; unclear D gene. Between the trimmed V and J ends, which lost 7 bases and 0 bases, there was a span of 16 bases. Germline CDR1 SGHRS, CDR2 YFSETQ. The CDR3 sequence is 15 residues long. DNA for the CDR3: TGCGCCAGCCGAGTCGGGGAAGAGACTAACTATGGCTACACCTTC. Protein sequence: CASRVGEETNYGYTF.

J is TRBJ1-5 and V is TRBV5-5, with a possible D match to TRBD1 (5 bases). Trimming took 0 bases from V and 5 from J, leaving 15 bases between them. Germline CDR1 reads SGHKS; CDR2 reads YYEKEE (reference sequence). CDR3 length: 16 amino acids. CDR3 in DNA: TGTGCCAGCAGCTTGGACGGCAGGGTGGGTGATCAGCCCCAGCATTTT. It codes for CASSLDGRVGDQPQHF.

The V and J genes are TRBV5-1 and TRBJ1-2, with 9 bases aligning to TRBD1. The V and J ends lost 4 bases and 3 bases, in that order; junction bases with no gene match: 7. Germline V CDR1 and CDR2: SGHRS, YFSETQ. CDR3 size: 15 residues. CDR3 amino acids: CASSTGQGPYYGYTF. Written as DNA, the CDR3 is TGCGCCAGCAGCACAGGACAGGGGCCCTACTATGGCTACACCTTC.

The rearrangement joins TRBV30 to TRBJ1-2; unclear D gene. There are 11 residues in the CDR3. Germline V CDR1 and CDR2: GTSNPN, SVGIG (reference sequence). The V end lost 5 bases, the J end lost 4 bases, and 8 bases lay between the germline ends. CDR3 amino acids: CAWVLPYGYTF. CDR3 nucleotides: TGTGCCTGGGTTCTACCCTATGGCTACACCTTC.

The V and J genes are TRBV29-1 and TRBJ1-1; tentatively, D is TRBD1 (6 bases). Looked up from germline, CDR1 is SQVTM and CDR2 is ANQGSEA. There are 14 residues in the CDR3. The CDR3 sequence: CSAKGGAWDTEAFF. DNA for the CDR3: TGCAGTGCCAAGGGGGGGGCATGGGACACTGAAGCTTTCTTT. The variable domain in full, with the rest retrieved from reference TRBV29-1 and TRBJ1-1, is SAVISQKPSRDICQRGTSLTIQCQVDSQVTMMFWYRQQPGQSLTLIATANQGSEATYESGFVIDKFPISRPNLTFSTLTVSNMSPEDSSIYLCSAKGGAWDTEAFFGQGTRLTVV.

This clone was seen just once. The CDR3 loop is CASSLDRGGEQYF. The DNA for the CDR3 is TGTGCCAGCAGTTTGGATAGGGGGGGCGAGCAGTACTTC. The rearrangement links TRBV27 to TRBJ2-7; tentatively, D is TRBD2 (7 bases). The CDR3 is made up of 13 amino acids. CDR1 and CDR2 from the germline V gene are MNHEY and SMNVEV (reference sequence). The V and J ends lost 3 bases and 6 bases respectively, with 12 bases between them.

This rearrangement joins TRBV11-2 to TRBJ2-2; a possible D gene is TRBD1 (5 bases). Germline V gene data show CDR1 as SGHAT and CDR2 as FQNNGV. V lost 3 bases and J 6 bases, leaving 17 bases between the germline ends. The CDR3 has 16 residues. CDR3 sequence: CASSFLPGIVAGELFF. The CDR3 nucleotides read TGTGCCAGCAGCTTCCTGCCAGGGATAGTAGCCGGGGAGCTGTTTTTT.

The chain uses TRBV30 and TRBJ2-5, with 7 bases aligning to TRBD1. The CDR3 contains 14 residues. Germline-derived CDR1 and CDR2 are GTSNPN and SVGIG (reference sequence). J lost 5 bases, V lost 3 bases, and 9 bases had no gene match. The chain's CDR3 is CAWRLTGRGETQYF. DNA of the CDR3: TGTGCCTGGAGGTTGACAGGGCGTGGGGAGACCCAGTACTTC.

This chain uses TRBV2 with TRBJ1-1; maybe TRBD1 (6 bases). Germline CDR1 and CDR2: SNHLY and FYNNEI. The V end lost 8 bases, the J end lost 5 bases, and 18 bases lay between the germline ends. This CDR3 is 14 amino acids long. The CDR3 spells CASLRDTTGTEAFF. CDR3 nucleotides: TGTGCCAGCCTTAGGGACACAACGGGAACTGAAGCTTTCTTT.

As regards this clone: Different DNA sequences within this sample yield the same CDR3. As DNA, the CDR3 is TGTGCCTGGAGTGTTCAGGGGGCGAGTGGCTACACCTTC. This gives the protein CAWSVQGASGYTF. The chain carries TRBV30 and TRBJ1-2; 8 nucleotides match TRBD1. There are 13 residues in the CDR3. Germline V gives CDR1 GTSNPN, CDR2 SVGIG (reference sequence). Unmatched junction bases numbered 4, after V lost 0 bases and J lost 7 bases. Together with reference TRBV30 and TRBJ1-2, the CDR3 gives the full variable domain: SQTIHQWPATLVQPVGSPLSLECTVEGTSNPNLYWYRQAAGRGLQLLFYSVGIGQISSEVPQNLSASRPQDRQFILSSKKLLLSDSGFYLCAWSVQGASGYTFGSGTRLTVV.

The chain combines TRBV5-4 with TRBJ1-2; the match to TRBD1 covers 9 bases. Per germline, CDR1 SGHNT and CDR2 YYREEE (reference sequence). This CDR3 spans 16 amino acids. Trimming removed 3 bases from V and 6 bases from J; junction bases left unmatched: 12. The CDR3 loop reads CASSWATGGGNHGYTF. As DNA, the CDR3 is TGTGCCAGCAGCTGGGCGACAGGGGGAGGCAACCATGGCTACACCTTC. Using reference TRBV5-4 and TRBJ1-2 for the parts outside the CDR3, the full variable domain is ETGVTQSPTHLIKTRGQQVTLRCSSQSGHNTVSWYQQALGQGPQFIFQYYREEENGRGNFPPRFSGLQFPNYSSELNVNALELDDSALYLCASSWATGGGNHGYTFGSGTRLTVV.

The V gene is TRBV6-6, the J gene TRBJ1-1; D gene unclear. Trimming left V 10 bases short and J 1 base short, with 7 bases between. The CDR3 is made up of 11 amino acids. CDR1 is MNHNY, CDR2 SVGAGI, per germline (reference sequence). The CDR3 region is CATWQNTEAFF. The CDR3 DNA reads TGTGCCACCTGGCAGAACACTGAAGCTTTCTTT.

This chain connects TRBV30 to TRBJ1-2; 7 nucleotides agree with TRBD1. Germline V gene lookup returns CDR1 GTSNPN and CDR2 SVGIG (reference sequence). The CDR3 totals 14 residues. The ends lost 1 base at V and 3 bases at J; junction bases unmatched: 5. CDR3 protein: CAWSGRQGDYGYTF. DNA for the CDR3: TGTGCCTGGAGTGGTCGACAGGGAGACTATGGCTACACCTTC.

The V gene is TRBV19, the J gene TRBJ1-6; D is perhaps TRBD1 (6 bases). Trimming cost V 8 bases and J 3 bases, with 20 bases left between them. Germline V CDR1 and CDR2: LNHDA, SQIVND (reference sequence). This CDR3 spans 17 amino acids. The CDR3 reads CASGPLRDILYNSPLHF. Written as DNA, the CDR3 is TGTGCCAGTGGTCCCCTCCGGGACATCCTCTATAATTCACCCCTCCACTTT.

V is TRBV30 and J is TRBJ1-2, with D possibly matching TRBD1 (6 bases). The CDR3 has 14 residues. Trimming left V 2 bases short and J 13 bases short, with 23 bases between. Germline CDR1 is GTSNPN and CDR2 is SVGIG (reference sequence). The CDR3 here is CAWSLGPGTRLSTF. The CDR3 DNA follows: TGTGCCTGGAGTCTAGGCCCCGGGACACGCCTAAGCACCTTC.

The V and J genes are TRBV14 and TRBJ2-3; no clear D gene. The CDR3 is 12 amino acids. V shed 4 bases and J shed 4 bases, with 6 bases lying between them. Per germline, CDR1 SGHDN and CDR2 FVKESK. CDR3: CASSRWPDTQYF. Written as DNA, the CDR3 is TGTGCCAGCAGCCGTTGGCCAGATACGCAGTATTTT.

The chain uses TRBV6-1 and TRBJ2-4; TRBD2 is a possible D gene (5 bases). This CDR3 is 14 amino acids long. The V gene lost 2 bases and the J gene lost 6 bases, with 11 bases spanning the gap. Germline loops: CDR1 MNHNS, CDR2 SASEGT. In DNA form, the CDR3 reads TGTGCCAGCAGTGAATCCCACCGGGGAAACATTCAGTACTTC. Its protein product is CASSESHRGNIQYF.

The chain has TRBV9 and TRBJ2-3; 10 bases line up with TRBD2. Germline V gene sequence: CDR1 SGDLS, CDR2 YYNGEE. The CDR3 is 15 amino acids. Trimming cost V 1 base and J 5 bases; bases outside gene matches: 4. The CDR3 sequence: CASSVRAGGGDTQYF. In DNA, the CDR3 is TGTGCCAGCAGCGTAAGAGCGGGGGGGGGAGATACGCAGTATTTT.

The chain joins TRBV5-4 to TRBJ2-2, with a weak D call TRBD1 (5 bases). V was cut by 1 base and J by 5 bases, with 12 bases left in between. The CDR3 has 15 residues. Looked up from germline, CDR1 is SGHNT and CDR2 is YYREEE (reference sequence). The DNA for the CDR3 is TGTGCCAGCAGCTTGTCTGGGGCCAGAACCGGGGAGCTGTTTTTT. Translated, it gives CASSLSGARTGELFF.

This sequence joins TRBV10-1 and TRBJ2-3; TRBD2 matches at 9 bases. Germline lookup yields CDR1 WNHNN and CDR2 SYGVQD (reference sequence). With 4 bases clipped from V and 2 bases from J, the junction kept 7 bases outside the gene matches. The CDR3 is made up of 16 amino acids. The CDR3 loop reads CASSVGAGGFTDTQYF. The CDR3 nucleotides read TGCGCCAGCAGTGTCGGCGCGGGGGGGTTCACAGATACGCAGTATTTT.

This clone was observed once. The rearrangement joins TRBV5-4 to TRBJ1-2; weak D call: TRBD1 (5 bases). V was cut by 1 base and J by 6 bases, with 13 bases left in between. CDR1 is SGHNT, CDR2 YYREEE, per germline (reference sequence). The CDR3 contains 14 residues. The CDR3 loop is CASSLPDSVNGYTF. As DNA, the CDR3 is TGTGCCAGCAGCTTGCCCGACAGTGTAAATGGCTACACCTTC.

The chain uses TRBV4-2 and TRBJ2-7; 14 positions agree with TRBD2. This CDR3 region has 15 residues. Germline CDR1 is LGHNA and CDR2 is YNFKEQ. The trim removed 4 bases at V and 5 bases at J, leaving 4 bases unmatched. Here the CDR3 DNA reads TGTGCCAGCAGCCCGGGACTAGCGGGGGTGGACGAGCAGTACTTC. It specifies CASSPGLAGVDEQYF.

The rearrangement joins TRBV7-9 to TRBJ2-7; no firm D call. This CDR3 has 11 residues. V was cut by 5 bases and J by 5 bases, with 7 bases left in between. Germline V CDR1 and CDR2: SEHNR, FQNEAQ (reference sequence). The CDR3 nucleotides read TGTGCCAGCAGCCACTCTGACGAGCAGTACTTC. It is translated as CASSHSDEQYF. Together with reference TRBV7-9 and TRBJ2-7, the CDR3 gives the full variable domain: DTGVSQNPRHKITKRGQNVTFRCDPISEHNRLYWYRQTLGQGPEFLTYFQNEAQLEKSRLLSDRFSAERPKGSFSTLEIQRTEQGDSAMYLCASSHSDEQYFGPGTRLTVT.

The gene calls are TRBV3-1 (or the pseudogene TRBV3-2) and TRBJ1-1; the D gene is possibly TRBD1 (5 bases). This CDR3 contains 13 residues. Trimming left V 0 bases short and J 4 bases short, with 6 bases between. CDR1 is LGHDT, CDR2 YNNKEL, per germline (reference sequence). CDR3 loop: CASSQDQGTEAFF. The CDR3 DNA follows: TGTGCCAGCAGCCAAGATCAGGGCACTGAAGCTTTCTTT.

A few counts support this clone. In nucleotides, the CDR3 is TGCAGCGTGGAACACGGTGGAGCTTTCTTT. Its protein is CSVEHGGAFF. This sequence joins TRBV29-1 and TRBJ1-1; the D is unclear. Per the germline V gene, CDR1 is SQVTM and CDR2 is ANQGSEA. The CDR3 contains 10 residues. V was shortened by 6 bases and J by 10 bases, with 12 bases between the two germline ends.

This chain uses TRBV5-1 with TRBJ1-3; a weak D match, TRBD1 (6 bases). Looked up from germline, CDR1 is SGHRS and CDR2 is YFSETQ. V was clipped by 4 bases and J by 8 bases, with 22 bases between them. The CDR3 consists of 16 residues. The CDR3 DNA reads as TGCGCCAGCAGCATTGACAGGAAGTCAGTCGTGGACACCATATATTTT. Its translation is CASSIDRKSVVDTIYF.

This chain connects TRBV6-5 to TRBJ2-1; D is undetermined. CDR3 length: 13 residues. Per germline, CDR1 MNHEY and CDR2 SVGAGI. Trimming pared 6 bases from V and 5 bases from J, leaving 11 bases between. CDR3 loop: CASRQTSDNEQFF. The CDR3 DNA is TGTGCCAGCAGACAGACGTCGGACAATGAGCAGTTCTTC.

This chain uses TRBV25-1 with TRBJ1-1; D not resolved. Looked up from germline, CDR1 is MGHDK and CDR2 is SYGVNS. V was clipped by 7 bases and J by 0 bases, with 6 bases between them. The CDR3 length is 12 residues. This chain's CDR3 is CASKELNTEAFF. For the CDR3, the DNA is TGTGCCAGCAAAGAGTTGAACACTGAAGCTTTCTTT.